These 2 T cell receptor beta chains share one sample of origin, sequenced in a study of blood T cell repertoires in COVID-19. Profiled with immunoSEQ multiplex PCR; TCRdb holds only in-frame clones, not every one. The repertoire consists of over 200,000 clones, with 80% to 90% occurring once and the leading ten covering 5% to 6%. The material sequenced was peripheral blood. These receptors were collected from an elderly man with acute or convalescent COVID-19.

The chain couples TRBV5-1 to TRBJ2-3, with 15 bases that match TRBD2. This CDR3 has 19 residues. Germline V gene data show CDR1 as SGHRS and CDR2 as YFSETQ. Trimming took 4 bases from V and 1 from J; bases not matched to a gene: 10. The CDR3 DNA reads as TGCGCCAGCAGCCTCTGGACTAGCGGGGGGGCTACCGGCACAGATACGCAGTATTTT. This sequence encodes CASSLWTSGGATGTDTQYF.

The CDR3 bases are TGTGCCAGCAGCTCACGGGACTTCACGCAAGAGACCCAGTACTTC. Amino acids: CASSSRDFTQETQYF. V usage is TRBV7-6 and J usage is TRBJ2-5, with D possibly TRBD2 on 6 matching bases. Trimming removed 4 bases at V and 2 bases at J, with 14 bases between. Per the germline V gene, CDR1 is SGHVS and CDR2 is FNYEAQ. CDR3 length: 15 amino acids.